This T cell receptor beta chain was sequenced during a study of identical twins. Study results and limitations: Within monozygotic twins, out-of-frame TCR alpha sharing was underestimated by the models. Excess sharing between twins was weaker in beta out-of-frame sequences. Donors were not followed over many years; analysis was cross-sectional.

This clonotype appeared many times. As yet, its antigen is unknown. Carrying unique molecular identifiers, the cDNA also gained a universal primer site through template switching. MiXCR was run by TCRdb on the 5' RACE reads, yielding one entry per CDR3 protein. In the table there are 600,000 to 700,000 distinct CDR3 sequences, less than 25% of which are singletons. V was pared by 0 bases and J by 0 bases, with 7 bases between. Germline assignment: CDR1 SGHKS and CDR2 YYEKEE (reference sequence). The CDR3 has 15 amino acids. These data also formed part of another study, on T cells expressing NK-cell markers.

The chain has TRBV5-5 and TRBJ2-1; D uncertain. Sequencing was done on a sample of PBMCs. This receptor was taken from a woman under 30 in good health. This chain's CDR3 is CASSLEVSSYNEQFF. The CDR3 DNA reads as TGTGCCAGCAGCTTGGAGGTAAGCTCCTACAATGAGCAGTTCTTC. The variable domain in full, completed from reference TRBV5-5 and TRBJ2-1, reads DAGVTQSPTHLIKTRGQQVTLRCSPISGHKSVSWYQQVLGQGPQFIFQYYEKEERGRGNFPDRFSARQFPNYSSELNVNALLLGDSALYLCASSLEVSSYNEQFFGPGTRLTVL.